The 3 T cell receptor beta chains below were found in one sample sequenced in a study of STAT3 mutations in large granular lymphocyte leukemia (dated by TCRdb to between 2018 and 2021). Points the paper makes about the study in general: All T-LGLL patients had at least one immunodominant TCRbeta clonotype, and roughly half had multiple immunodominant subclonotypes.

The library was prepared using the immunoSEQ multiplex PCR assay. Here the immuneACCESS table is served through TCRdb, limited to in-frame sequences with V and J called. Missing clones are a known gap in these copies; in checked studies unresolved V genes cover under half, and the rest lacks a known reason. Recorded for this sample are roughly 38,000 clones; approximately 90% of them occurred a single time. The ten largest clones take up approximately 0.42% of the sample. No antigens are known for them. The sample consisted of PBMCs. The source of these receptors is a human donor with T large granular lymphocyte leukemia. Some clones in this sample may be carry-over from other donors' samples.

V and J are TRBV19 and TRBJ1-5, with 9 bases lining up with TRBD1. The CDR3 is 18 residues long. Germline assignment: CDR1 LNHDA and CDR2 SQIVND (reference sequence). With 4 bases clipped from V and 0 bases from J, the junction kept 10 bases outside the gene matches. The CDR3 bases are TGTGCCAGTAGTAGGGGGACAGGGATTTCGAATAGCAATCAGCCCCAGCATTTT. This translates into CASSRGTGISNSNQPQHF.

The CDR3 region is CASSLGTGKNQPQHF. DNA for the CDR3: TGTGCCAGCAGTTTAGGGACAGGGAAAAATCAGCCCCAGCATTTT. This sequence joins TRBV27 and TRBJ1-5; 9 nucleotides align to TRBD1. CDR1 is MNHEY, CDR2 SMNVEV, per germline (reference sequence). V was pared by 2 bases and J by 4 bases, with 3 bases of the junction left unmatched. The CDR3 covers 15 residues.

The V call is TRBV29-1, the J call TRBJ1-3, with D perhaps TRBD1 (6 bases). V gave up 4 bases and J gave up 0 bases, with 10 bases separating them. Germline loops: CDR1 SQVTM, CDR2 ANQGSEA. This CDR3 spans 14 amino acids. Here the CDR3 DNA reads TGCAGCGTTGGGAACAGGGACTCTGGAAACACCATATATTTT. Its protein product is CSVGNRDSGNTIYF.